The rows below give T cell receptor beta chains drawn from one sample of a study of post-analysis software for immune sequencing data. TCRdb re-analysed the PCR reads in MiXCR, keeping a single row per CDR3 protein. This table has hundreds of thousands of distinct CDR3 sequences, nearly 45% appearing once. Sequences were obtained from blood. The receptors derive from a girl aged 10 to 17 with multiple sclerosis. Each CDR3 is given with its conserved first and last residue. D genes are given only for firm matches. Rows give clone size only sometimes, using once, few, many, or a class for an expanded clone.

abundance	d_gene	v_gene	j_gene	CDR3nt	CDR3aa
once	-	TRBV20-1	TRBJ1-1	TGCAGTGCTAGCCGTGGGAGAGACACTGAAGCTTTCTTT	CSASRGRDTEAFF
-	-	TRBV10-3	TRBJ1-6	TGTGCCATCAGGGACGATGAGGACATCTATAATTCACCCCTCCACTTT	CAIRDDEDIYNSPLHF
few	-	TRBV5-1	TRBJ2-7	TGCGCCAGCAGCCCTCGTCCGGGAGACGAGCAGTACTTC	CASSPRPGDEQYF
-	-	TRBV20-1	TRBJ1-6	TGCAGTGTTCTGTCCCGCAGGGGCAATTCACCCCTCCACTTT	CSVLSRRGNSPLHF
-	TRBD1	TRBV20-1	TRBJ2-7	TGCAGTGCTCCTAGCGACAGGGGTAGTTACGAGCAGTACTTC	CSAPSDRGSYEQYF
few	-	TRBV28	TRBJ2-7	TGTGCCAGCAGTTTCCCCGGCAGATCCTACGAGCAGTACTTC	CASSFPGRSYEQYF
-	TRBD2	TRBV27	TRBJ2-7	TGTGCCAGCACGGGGGGTACGGACAACTCCTACGAGCAGTACTTC	CASTGGTDNSYEQYF
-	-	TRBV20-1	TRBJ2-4	TGCAGTGTAGCGCAGGTTAGCCTTCACAGCGGGCAGTACTTC	CSVAQVSLHSGQYF
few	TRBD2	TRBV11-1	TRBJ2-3	TGTGCCAGCAGCTCGACTAGCGGGAGCCCAGATACGCAGTATTTT	CASSSTSGSPDTQYF
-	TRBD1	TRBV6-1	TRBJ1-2	TGTGCCAGCAGTGCCACCACAGGGGGTAGTTATGGCTACACCTTC	CASSATTGGSYGYTF
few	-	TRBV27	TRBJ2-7	TGTGCCAGCAGTTTAATCGGAACTTCAGGCGAGCAGTACTTC	CASSLIGTSGEQYF
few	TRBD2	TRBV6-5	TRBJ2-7	TGTGCCAGCAGTTACTCGGGCGGGAGCGAAAGGTACGAGCAGTACTTC	CASSYSGGSERYEQYF
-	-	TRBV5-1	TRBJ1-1	TGCGCCAGTCATTTCGGGGGCATGAACACTGAAGCTTTCTTT	CASHFGGMNTEAFF